Reported below is one TCR beta chain. These data are taken from a study of blood T cell repertoires in COVID-19. Overall study: The United States, Italy and Spain provided the acute and convalescent COVID-19 samples. PBMCs, B-cell-depleted T cells, or T cells were the source of the cDNA or gDNA that made up the material.

Germline V gives CDR1 SGHAT, CDR2 FQNNGV. The CDR3 spans 16 residues. V was clipped by 3 bases and J by 4 bases; unmatched bases: 9. Using immunoSEQ multiplex PCR, the repertoire was profiled, and TCRdb retains in-frame clones only, with some absent. The sample records about 59,000 clones, around 80% being singletons. V gene TRBV11-2 combines with J gene TRBJ2-5; 9 bases map to TRBD2. Sequences were obtained from peripheral blood. The TCR was taken from a man of 80 years or more with acute or convalescent COVID-19. The CDR3 reads CASSFLAGALRETQYF. CDR3 nucleotide sequence: TGTGCCAGCAGCTTCTTAGCGGGGGCCCTGAGAGAGACCCAGTACTTC.